Below are 25 T cell receptor beta chains sequenced from a single sample in a study of blood T cell repertoires in COVID-19. TCRdb's table, derived via immunoSEQ multiplex PCR, lists solely in-frame clones and lacks some. The sample records over 60,000 clones, about nine tenths being singletons. The source material was peripheral blood. These receptor sequences come from a man over 45 with COVID-19, enrolled during active disease.

The chain uses TRBV5-1 and TRBJ2-1; TRBD1 aligns across 8 bases. Per the germline V gene, CDR1 is SGHRS and CDR2 is YFSETQ. The CDR3 contains 14 residues. V dropped 4 bases and J dropped 10; count of bases not matched to a gene: 10. The CDR3 region is CASSAGQASGEQFF. The CDR3, as DNA: TGCGCCAGCAGCGCGGGACAGGCCTCAGGGGAGCAGTTCTTC.

The chain joins TRBV6-2 or TRBV6-3 to TRBJ2-5, with 7 bases matching TRBD1. Germline V CDR1 and CDR2: MNHEY, SVGEGT. J was trimmed by 4 bases and V by 2 bases; bases with no gene match: 13. The CDR3 loop spans 17 amino acids. CDR3 residues: CASSYGPTRQGSETQYF. The CDR3 DNA follows: TGTGCCAGCAGTTACGGGCCTACTAGACAGGGATCAGAGACCCAGTACTTC.

CDR3 sequence: CASSVGTSGNEQFF. The CDR3 DNA reads as TGTGCCAGCAGCGTAGGTACTAGCGGCAATGAGCAGTTCTTC. V usage is TRBV9 and J usage is TRBJ2-1; 8 positions match TRBD2. This CDR3 comprises 14 residues. V shed 0 bases and J 6 bases; nucleotides not matched to a gene: 2. The germline V gene encodes CDR1 SGDLS and CDR2 YYNGEE.

This chain links TRBV6-5 with TRBJ2-7, with 10 bases matching TRBD1. This CDR3 is built from 15 residues. CDR1 MNHEY and CDR2 SVGAGI come from the germline V gene. The trim removed 0 bases at V and 4 bases at J, leaving 3 bases unmatched. The CDR3 DNA follows: TGTGCCAGCAGTTACTCCGGGACAGGGGAGTACGAGCAGTACTTC. Translating it yields CASSYSGTGEYEQYF.

This chain connects TRBV9 to TRBJ2-1, with 7 bases identical to TRBD2. V was clipped by 3 bases and J by 6 bases; unmatched bases: 9. Germline lookup yields CDR1 SGDLS and CDR2 YYNGEE. The CDR3 loop spans 15 amino acids. The CDR3 loop reads CASSGGGTKSNEQFF. In nucleotides, the CDR3 is TGTGCCAGCAGCGGAGGAGGGACTAAAAGCAATGAGCAGTTCTTC.

CDR3 amino acids: CASSRGRVYTDTQYF. The CDR3 DNA sequence: TGCGCCAGCAGCCGCGGGAGGGTTTACACAGATACGCAGTATTTT. This chain joins TRBV4-1 and TRBJ2-3, with 9 bases that match TRBD2. Trimming removed 4 bases from V and 2 bases from J; junction bases left unmatched: 4. Germline V CDR1 and CDR2: MGHRA, YSYEKL. The CDR3 length is 15 residues.

This chain joins TRBV28 and TRBJ1-5; D remains ambiguous. This CDR3 has 15 amino acids. The V gene's germline CDR1 is MDHEN and CDR2 SYDVKM. V gave up 5 bases and J gave up 4 bases, with 15 bases separating them. The CDR3: CASSPGGRPNQPQHF. The CDR3 bases are TGTGCCAGCAGTCCCGGAGGAAGGCCTAATCAGCCCCAGCATTTT.

The V gene is TRBV5-1, the J gene TRBJ2-1, with 9 bases matching TRBD2. The germline gives CDR1 SGHRS, CDR2 YFSETQ. Trimming at V came to 3 bases and at J to 4 bases, leaving 8 bases not matched to a gene. This CDR3 has 16 residues. Here the CDR3 reads CASSYSGRMGYNEQFF. The CDR3 DNA sequence: TGCGCCAGCAGCTACAGCGGGAGGATGGGGTACAATGAGCAGTTCTTC.

The V gene is TRBV7-3, the J gene TRBJ1-2; D is ambiguous. The V and J ends lost 5 bases and 4 bases respectively, with 11 bases between them. This CDR3 is 13 amino acids long. Germline loops: CDR1 SGHTA, CDR2 FQGTGA. CDR3 coding DNA: TGTGCCAGCAGCCCCGGTGAGAGCTATGGCTACACCTTC. Translating it yields CASSPGESYGYTF.

The CDR3 protein is CASSGTLSTDTQYF. In DNA form, the CDR3 reads TGTGCCAGCAGTGGGACACTTAGCACAGATACGCAGTATTTT. This rearrangement joins TRBV2 to TRBJ2-3; TRBD1 might be the D (5 bases). The CDR3 spans 14 residues. The ends were cut back, 4 bases at V and 0 bases at J, with 8 bases in the middle. Germline V gene data show CDR1 as SNHLY and CDR2 as FYNNEI.

V usage is TRBV11-2 and J usage is TRBJ1-6; D is unclear. The CDR3 covers 13 residues. Germline loops: CDR1 SGHAT, CDR2 FQNNGV. Trimming left V 2 bases short and J 7 bases short, with 6 bases between. This chain's CDR3 is CASSLTLNSPLHF. The CDR3 coding sequence is TGTGCCAGCAGCTTAACTCTCAATTCACCCCTCCACTTT.

This clone has just one count. The chain uses TRBV6-5 and TRBJ2-3; 10 nucleotides match TRBD2. The V and J ends lost 6 bases and 7 bases, in that order; junction bases with no gene match: 4. The CDR3 consists of 13 residues. Germline-derived CDR1 and CDR2 are MNHEY and SVGAGI. CDR3 DNA: TGTGCCAGCAGACTAGCGGGATTGTATACGCAGTATTTT. Protein product: CASRLAGLYTQYF.

This sequence joins TRBV6-5 and TRBJ1-2, with TRBD1 matching 7 bases. The germline V gene has CDR1 MNHEY and CDR2 SVGAGI. The V segment lost 6 bases and the J segment 2 bases; nucleotides outside the gene matches: 6. There are 14 residues in the CDR3. In nucleotides, the CDR3 is TGTGCCAGCAGAAAGACAGGGCTCAACTATGGCTACACCTTC. This encodes CASRKTGLNYGYTF.

The chain couples TRBV2 to TRBJ1-1, with no clear D. The CDR3 extends over 12 amino acids. Germline CDR1 SNHLY, CDR2 FYNNEI. The V end was cut by 6 bases, the J end by 3 bases, with 8 bases between. The CDR3 reads CASSREDTEAFF. CDR3 nucleotides: TGTGCCAGCAGCCGAGAGGACACTGAAGCTTTCTTT. Full variable domain (missing parts from reference TRBV2 and TRBJ1-1): EPEVTQTPSHQVTQMGQEVILRCVPISNHLYFYWYRQILGQKVEFLVSFYNNEISEKSEIFDDQFSVERPDGSNFTLKIRSTKLEDSAMYFCASSREDTEAFFGQGTRLTVV.

This rearrangement joins TRBV5-4 to TRBJ2-3, with unresolved D. Per the germline V gene, CDR1 is SGHNT and CDR2 is YYREEE (reference sequence). CDR3 length: 15 residues. Trimming took off 4 bases at V and 5 bases at J, with 17 bases between the two ends. The CDR3 nucleotides are TGTGCCAGCAGCGCCACATCCCCGGCGGAAGATACGCAGTATTTT. Translating it yields CASSATSPAEDTQYF.

The chain joins TRBV5-1 to TRBJ2-5; TRBD1 matches 9 bases. This CDR3 is built from 15 residues. Germline V CDR1 and CDR2: SGHRS, YFSETQ. With V trimmed by 4 bases and J by 5 bases, 9 bases remained unmatched. The CDR3 coding sequence is TGCGCCAGCAGCCTCCGGGGGACAGGGAAGGAGACCCAGTACTTC. This gives the protein CASSLRGTGKETQYF. The full variable domain, completed using reference TRBV5-1 and TRBJ2-5, is KAGVTQTPRYLIKTRGQQVTLSCSPISGHRSVSWYQQTPGQGLQFLFEYFSETQRNKGNFPGRFSGRQFSNSRSEMNVSTLELGDSALYLCASSLRGTGKETQYFGPGTRLLVL.

The CDR3 protein is CASSEATPYYGYTF. The DNA of the CDR3 is TGTGCCAGCAGTGAAGCGACACCTTACTATGGCTACACCTTC. The chain employs TRBV2 and TRBJ1-2; D gene unclear. V lost 0 bases to trimming and J lost 3 bases, with 8 bases between them. Germline V lookup: CDR1 SNHLY, CDR2 FYNNEI. This CDR3 contains 14 residues.

The chain uses TRBV6-4 and TRBJ2-1, with TRBD1 identical over 10 bases. The germline gives CDR1 MRHNA, CDR2 SNTAGT. The CDR3 covers 18 residues. The J segment lost 0 bases and the V segment lost 2 bases, leaving 7 bases of the junction unmatched. The CDR3 coding sequence is TGTGCCAGCAGTGACCGGAAACGGACAGGGGGCTCCTACAATGAGCAGTTCTTC. Encoded protein: CASSDRKRTGGSYNEQFF.

This clone appeared once. This chain uses TRBV4-2 with TRBJ2-7; 10 bases match TRBD1. The CDR3 contains 14 residues. Germline V CDR1 and CDR2: LGHNA, YNFKEQ. Unmatched junction bases numbered 4, after V lost 4 bases and J lost 4 bases. CDR3: CASSPQDRGYEQYF. The CDR3 DNA is TGTGCCAGCAGCCCTCAGGACAGGGGGTACGAGCAGTACTTC.

In its sample, this clone was seen once. The V gene is TRBV7-2, the J gene TRBJ2-3, with 8 bases fitting TRBD2. CDR3 length equals 16 residues. The V segment lost 5 bases and the J segment 2 bases; nucleotides outside the gene matches: 9. The germline CDR1 and CDR2 sequences are SGHTA and FQGNSA. CDR3 nucleotides: TGTGCCAGCAGCGCTAGCGGGTATTATACCACAGATACGCAGTATTTT. Amino acid sequence: CASSASGYYTTDTQYF.

The chain is built from TRBV4-1 and TRBJ1-2; perhaps TRBD1 as D (5 bases). Germline loops: CDR1 MGHRA, CDR2 YSYEKL. CDR3 length: 14 amino acids. The V and J ends lost 4 bases and 0 bases respectively, with 9 bases between them. Written as DNA, the CDR3 is TGCGCCAGCAGCCTACAGGTCTCTAACTATGGCTACACCTTC. Protein product: CASSLQVSNYGYTF.

V usage is TRBV5-1 and J usage is TRBJ2-5; D is perhaps TRBD1 (5 bases). Trimming left V 2 bases short and J 1 base short, with 15 bases between. This CDR3 spans 16 amino acids. The germline gives CDR1 SGHRS, CDR2 YFSETQ. The chain's CDR3 is CASSLFQGLSQETQYF. CDR3 DNA sequence: TGCGCCAGCAGCTTATTCCAGGGCTTAAGCCAAGAGACCCAGTACTTC.

V and J are TRBV3-1 (or the pseudogene TRBV3-2) and TRBJ2-7, with 9 nucleotides matching TRBD2. The germline V gene has CDR1 LGHDT and CDR2 YNNKEL (reference sequence). The trim removed 0 bases at V and 3 bases at J, leaving 3 bases unmatched. CDR3 length: 15 residues. The CDR3 nucleotides read TGTGCCAGCAGCCAAGATTATAGCGGGAGCTACGAGCAGTACTTC. Translation gives CASSQDYSGSYEQYF.

The chain carries TRBV7-8 and TRBJ2-1, with 10 nucleotides matching TRBD2. The germline CDR1 and CDR2 sequences are SGHVS and FQNEAQ. The CDR3 has 15 residues. The junction had 6 bases not matched to a gene; V was cut back by 6 bases and J by 4 bases. The CDR3 here is CASRKREGAYNEQFF. CDR3 in DNA: TGTGCCAGCAGAAAGCGGGAGGGGGCTTACAATGAGCAGTTCTTC.

The rearrangement links TRBV24-1 to TRBJ2-5, with 7 positions matching TRBD2. This CDR3 region has 17 residues. In germline, CDR1 is KGHDR, CDR2 SFDVKD. V was pared by 11 bases and J by 7 bases, with 24 bases of the junction left unmatched. In DNA, the CDR3 is TGTGCCAGCGAGCATTCCGGGACTACTGTGATTCAGGGGACCCAGTACTTC. Encoded protein: CASEHSGTTVIQGTQYF.